Following are 10 T cell receptor beta chains from one sample sequenced in a study of Graves' ophthalmopathy and Graves' hyperthyroidism (dated 2018 in TCRdb). Instrument used: Illumina HiSeq 2000. TCR beta CDR3 regions were amplified from RNA transcripts for repertoire sequencing. HTBI primers and the Qiagen OneStep RT-PCR kit were used in a first-round RT-PCR, which was followed by a second-round multiplex PCR, size selection and purification. The public reads were reprocessed in TCRdb via fastp at Q25 and MiXCR, keeping in-frame beta chains. Duplicate CDR3 protein sequences are folded into a single record with the most common DNA and genes. In this sample the table shows over 150,000 distinct CDR3 sequences, roughly two fifths of which occur a single time. In total, the top ten clones hold about 5.8% of the sample. Sequenced sample: peripheral blood. The receptors derive from a woman in her thirties or forties with Graves' ophthalmopathy. Donor details come from another sample of the same person, matched by shared clones.

A few counts support this clonotype. The J gene is TRBJ2-7, the V gene TRBV28; 9 bases align to TRBD1. V lost 4 bases, J lost 4 bases, and 11 bases stayed unmatched. Germline V CDR1 and CDR2: MDHEN, SYDVKM. The CDR3 is 16 residues long. The CDR3 here is CASSSPIRQGGYEQYF. CDR3 in DNA: TGTGCCAGCAGTTCCCCAATCCGACAGGGGGGGTACGAGCAGTACTTC.

The chain links TRBV6-5 to TRBJ2-7; D might be TRBD1 (6 bases). Looked up from germline, CDR1 is MNHEY and CDR2 is SVGAGI. V was clipped by 2 bases and J by 2 bases, with 13 bases between them. The CDR3 loop spans 15 amino acids. CDR3 coding DNA: TGTGCCAGCAGTTACCTTGAGGACAGACCCTACGAGCAGTACTTC. This encodes CASSYLEDRPYEQYF.

The V call is TRBV12-3 or TRBV12-4, the J call TRBJ2-3; D possibly corresponds to TRBD2 (6 bases). The germline V and J ends were trimmed by 3 bases and 2 bases, with 12 bases remaining between them. CDR3 length: 15 residues. Here the CDR3 reads CASSFPSDSTDTQYF. DNA for the CDR3: TGTGCCAGCAGTTTCCCTAGCGACTCCACAGATACGCAGTATTTT.

This clonotype was recorded many times. The chain joins TRBV9 to TRBJ2-6; no definite D call. With 2 bases removed from V and 2 bases from J, the gap between germline ends came to 8 bases. Germline CDR1 SGDLS, CDR2 YYNGEE. This CDR3 has 15 residues. In DNA form, the CDR3 reads TGTGCCAGCAGCGTTGGTGGGACTGGGGCCAACGTCCTGACTTTC. Protein: CASSVGGTGANVLTF.

Many counts were recorded for this clonotype. V gene TRBV20-1 combines with J gene TRBJ2-5; no firm D call. Trimming removed 6 bases from V and 4 bases from J, with 18 bases in between. CDR3 size: 14 residues. CDR1 and CDR2 (germline): DFQATT, SNEGSKA (reference sequence). The CDR3 loop is CSASLPYVGETQYF. The CDR3 bases are TGCAGTGCCAGCTTACCTTACGTGGGAGAGACCCAGTACTTC.

This chain joins TRBV6-2 or TRBV6-3 and TRBJ1-1; no firm D call. V was cut by 2 bases and J by 4 bases, with 8 bases left in between. CDR3 size: 13 residues. The germline V gene encodes CDR1 MNHEY and CDR2 SVGEGT. DNA for the CDR3: TGTGCCAGCAGTTACCGGCGCTTCACTGAAGCTTTCTTT. Encoded protein: CASSYRRFTEAFF.

This clonotype was counted ten times or more. The V gene is TRBV28, the J gene TRBJ2-6; D not resolved. Germline V gene sequence: CDR1 MDHEN, CDR2 SYDVKM. There are 16 residues in the CDR3. V was clipped by 6 bases and J by 0 bases, with 12 bases between them. CDR3: CASSVDLVSGANVLTF. CDR3 bases: TGTGCCAGCAGCGTCGATCTGGTCTCTGGGGCCAACGTCCTGACTTTC.

The gene calls are TRBV19 and TRBJ2-7; 11 bases are a match to TRBD2. Germline V CDR1 and CDR2: LNHDA, SQIVND (reference sequence). The CDR3 covers 15 residues. Unmatched junction bases numbered 6, after V lost 3 bases and J lost 5 bases. CDR3: CASSMTGTSGHEQYF. CDR3 coding DNA: TGTGCCAGTAGTATGACCGGGACTAGCGGCCACGAGCAGTACTTC.

This clonotype has ten or more counts. A much larger clone sits a single nucleotide away, making a read error possible. The rearrangement uses TRBV2 and TRBJ1-2, with D unclear. Germline V gene lookup returns CDR1 SNHLY and CDR2 FYNNEI. The CDR3 loop spans 13 amino acids. CDR3 in amino acids: CVSRLTANYGYTF. CDR3 nucleotides: TGTGTCAGCCGCCTCACCGCTAACTATGGCTACACCTTC.

This clonotype was detected many times. Germline is not matched at one junction end, which may reflect a read error. The chain joins TRBV5-1 to TRBJ2-7, with 8 bases matching TRBD2. The germline CDR1 and CDR2 sequences are SGHRS and YFSETQ. CDR3 size: 11 residues. Here the CDR3 DNA reads TGCGCCAGCAGCTTAAAGTCTAGCGGGCCCTTC. It encodes CASSLKSSGPF.